This paragraph covers one TCR beta chain sequence. What antigen it recognizes has not been identified. No much larger clonotype is one base removed from it; base qualities were not supplied. This specimen belongs to a study of shared clonotypes between healthy human individuals (dated by TCRdb to the early 2020s). Background on the whole study: A couple of women and a few men aged 18 to 49 years were included in the cohort. For each donor, three plates each were used for CD4 naive and CD4 memory, two plates were used for CD8 naive, and one plate was used for CD8 memory. To estimate repertoire size and how much clonotype sharing occurs between individuals, the study deeply sequenced the blood TCR repertoires of several healthy adults. Different laboratories and diverse techniques were used to prepare libraries and sequence TCR repertoires, to increase sequencing depth and limit assay-specific biases. Per donor, leukapheresis produced somewhere between about 0.9 and 9 billion PBMCs.

Donors were healthy HIV-negative adults with no recently reported acute infections or vaccinations. Only Caucasian adults living in Nashville, Tennessee, USA were represented among the donors. CD4+ T cells were enriched by magnetic negative selection, after which naive cells were positively selected on CD45RA and the negative fraction was taken as the memory subset. Blood was obtained by leukapheresis, after which PBMCs were separated by Ficoll-Histopaque density gradient centrifugation and cryopreserved in liquid nitrogen vapor phase. Analytical flow cytometry was used to check the purity and quantity of every magnetically sorted T cell population. Genomic DNA was isolated from each sorted fraction and quantified by UV absorbance on a Nanodrop 2000c. The cysteine opens and the phenylalanine closes a CDR3 of 15 amino acids. Only the CDR3 region is kept as DNA, spanning 45 bases read in frame from base 1. V is pruned by 1 base and J by 3 bases, leaving 3 bases of the junction without a gene match. CDR1 and CDR2 are read off the germline V gene (reference sequence) as MNHEY and SMNVEV.

Using the deep immunoSEQ assay, multiplex PCR amplified TCR CDR3 regions from genomic DNA. Genomic DNA extracted from each cell subset was distributed evenly over all wells of several immunoSEQ 96-well plates, and each plate served as one replicate. For sorted subsets, 200 ng of genomic DNA, equivalent to 25,000 to 35,000 T cell genomes, went into each replicate PCR. The purified libraries were quantified using a Qubit 3.0 fluorometer, sized with a Bioanalyzer 2100, and then quantified again using the KAPA Library Quantification kit. Every immunoSEQ 96-well plate was sequenced on a separate single-read 150-cycle Illumina NextSeq 550 flow cell. On the authors' methods: The immunoSEQ output contained only junctional sequences without quality scores, so filtering could not match that applied to full-length reads. Sequences were annotated with PyIR, a Python wrapper for IgBLAST v1.9, using IMGT germline references to assign V/J genes and CDR3. Reads were filtered out if the reads had weak V/J assignments (E-value above 1e-6), no CDR3, stop codons, out-of-frame junctions, or ambiguous translated residues. A V3J clonotype was defined by an identical inferred V gene, J gene, and CDR3 amino acid sequence. To compute the percentage overlap between repertoires, the number of shared unique clonotypes was divided by the size of the smaller repertoire. RTK rarefaction, the Chao1 estimator, and Recon v2.1 estimates of unobserved clonotypes were used to assess repertoire richness. For all TCRbeta clonotypes obtained by the gDNA method from several donors, generation probabilities were computed with OLGA. TCRdb holds this immuneACCESS table with in-frame rearrangements only. Some clones are missing; in checked studies, unresolved V genes explain under half, and the rest has no known cause. D and trimming come from the DNA, and the V and J calls and clone size come from that table. The sample table holds a few hundred thousand clones, of which 60% to 80% were seen once. In total, the top ten clones hold around 10% of the sample.

General study outcomes and caveats: Clonotypes shared by all four sorted-subset donors showed higher generation probabilities than non-shared clonotypes. The genetic and exposure-history diversity represented was limited by the small number of donors. Pairwise subsampling led to the expectation that sequencing depth would affect the degree of clonotype sharing among donors. Estimated clonotype richness was generally larger for naive than for memory subsets. Only blood was sampled, and tissue TCR repertoires likely differ from those in blood. Even with the large sequencing depth, rarefaction of the sorted-subset datasets indicated that sequencing was incomplete. About 5% of naive CD4, approximately 3.7% of naive CD8, around 2.3% of memory CD4, and approximately 0.4% of memory CD8 clonotypes were shared across a few donors.

This chain joins TRBV27 to TRBJ2-7, with 10 junctional bases fitting TRBD2. The receptor was derived from a man in his thirties or forties in good health. Sequencing was carried out using memory CD4+ T cells sorted from blood. What this sample's cell subset or site label stands for: CD45RA-negative fraction. At the DNA level, the sequence is TGTGCCAGCAGTTTATGGCCTAGCGGGAGCTACGAGCAGTACTTC. Translation gives CASSLWPSGSYEQYF.